This T cell receptor beta chain was sequenced during a study of OX40 agonist ivuxolimab in advanced cancers. For the study at large: Ivuxolimab, an antibody that agonizes OX40 (CD134), was administered to the patients.

The germline V gene has CDR1 SGDLS and CDR2 YYNGEE. The CDR3 spans 18 residues. V shed 4 bases and J shed 2 bases, with 25 bases lying between them. Assay used: immunoSEQ multiplex PCR; TCRdb lists only in-frame clones, some missing. The table shows about 40,000 clones, with 70% to 90% occurring only once. This clone has a handful of counts. The chain combines TRBV9 with TRBJ2-7; tentatively, D is TRBD2 (6 bases). The TCR comes from an adult with an advanced solid tumor such as melanoma, head and neck, liver or kidney cancer. This specimen was CD4+ or CD8+ T cells sorted from blood, taken in a trial of the OX40 agonist ivuxolimab. The CDR3 region is CASSPGVEGEGPAYEQYF. The CDR3 coding sequence is TGTGCCAGCAGCCCTGGAGTGGAGGGTGAGGGGCCCGCCTACGAGCAGTACTTC.